This T cell receptor beta chain was obtained from a study of breast tumors, draining lymph nodes, adjacent tissues. Study-level findings and limits: Data fit most tumor T cells coming from lymph node, expanding in tumor. Tumor repertoires ranked between lymph nodes and nontumor tissue in diversity, with V and J gene preferences. Tumor T cell lymph node origin was a supported hypothesis, not proven. Luminal-like breast cancer showed significantly higher tumor–nontumor repertoire similarity than basal-like.

TCRdb used MiXCR to reprocess the multiplex PCR reads, holding one entry per CDR3 protein. The table has some 130,000 distinct CDR3 sequences, 15% to 20% seen once. Axillary draining lymph nodes of breast cancer patients supplied the node samples. V trimming: 2 bases; J trimming: 10 bases; junction bases outside the gene matches: 14. The CDR3 sequence is 17 residues long. Germline values: CDR1 MNHEY, CDR2 SMNVEV (reference sequence). The table lists this clonotype with many counts. Its antigen is unknown. What was sequenced was axillary lymph node tissue. The sequence was collected from a female donor with breast cancer. Some clones in this sample may be carry-over from other donors' samples. This chain links TRBV27 with TRBJ1-6; 7 nucleotides line up with TRBD1. CDR3 coding DNA: TGTGCCAGCAGTTTAAGGGGACGACAGGGACGTTTCTCACCCCTCCACTTT. Translation: CASSLRGRQGRFSPLHF.